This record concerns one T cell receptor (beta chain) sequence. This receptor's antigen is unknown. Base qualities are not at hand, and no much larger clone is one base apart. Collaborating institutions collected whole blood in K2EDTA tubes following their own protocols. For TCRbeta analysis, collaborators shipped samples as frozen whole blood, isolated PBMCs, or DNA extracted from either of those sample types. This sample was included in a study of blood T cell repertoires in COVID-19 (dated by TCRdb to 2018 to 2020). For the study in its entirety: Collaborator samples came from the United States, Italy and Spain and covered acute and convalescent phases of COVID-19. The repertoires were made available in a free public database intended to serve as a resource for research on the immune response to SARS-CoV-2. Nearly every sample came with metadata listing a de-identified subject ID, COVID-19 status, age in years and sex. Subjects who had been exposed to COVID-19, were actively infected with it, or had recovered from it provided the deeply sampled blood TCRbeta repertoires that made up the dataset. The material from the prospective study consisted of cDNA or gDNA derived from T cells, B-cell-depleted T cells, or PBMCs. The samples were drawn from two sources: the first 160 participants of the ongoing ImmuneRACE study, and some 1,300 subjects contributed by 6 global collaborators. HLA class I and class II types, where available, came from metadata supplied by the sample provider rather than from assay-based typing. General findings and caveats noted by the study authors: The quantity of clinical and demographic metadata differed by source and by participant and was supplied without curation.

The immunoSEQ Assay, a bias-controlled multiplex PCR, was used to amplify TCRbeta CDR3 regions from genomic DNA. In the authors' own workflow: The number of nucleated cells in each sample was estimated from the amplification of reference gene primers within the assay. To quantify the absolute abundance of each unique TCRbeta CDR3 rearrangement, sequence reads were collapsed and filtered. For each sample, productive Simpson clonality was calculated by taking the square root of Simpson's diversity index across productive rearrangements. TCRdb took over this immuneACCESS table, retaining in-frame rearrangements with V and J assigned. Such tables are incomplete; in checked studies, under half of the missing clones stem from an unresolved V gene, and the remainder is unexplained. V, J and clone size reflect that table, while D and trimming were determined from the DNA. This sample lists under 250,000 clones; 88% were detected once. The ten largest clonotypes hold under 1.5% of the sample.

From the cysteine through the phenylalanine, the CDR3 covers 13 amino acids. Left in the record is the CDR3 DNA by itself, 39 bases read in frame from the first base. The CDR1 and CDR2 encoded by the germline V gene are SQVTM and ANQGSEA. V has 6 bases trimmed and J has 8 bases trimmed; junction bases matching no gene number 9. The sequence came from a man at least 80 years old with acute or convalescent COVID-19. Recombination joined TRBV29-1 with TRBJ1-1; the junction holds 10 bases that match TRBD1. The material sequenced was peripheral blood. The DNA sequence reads TGCAGCGTCGTGACAGGGGGCCGGCGGGAAGCTTTCTTT. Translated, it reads CSVVTGGRREAFF.